One sample yielded the 16 T cell receptor beta chains listed below, sequenced in a study of T cell repertoires in ileal Crohn's disease. Sequenced by immunoSEQ multiplex PCR; TCRdb stores in-frame clones only, minus some. The profile shows about 9,600 clones, approximately 82% of them singletons. Sequenced sample: ileal tissue. The receptors were sampled from an adult with Crohn's disease.

The chain couples TRBV28 to TRBJ1-5; the D gene is possibly TRBD1 (6 bases). The germline V gene encodes CDR1 MDHEN and CDR2 SYDVKM. V was pared by 8 bases and J by 5 bases, with 16 bases between. CDR3 length: 14 residues. The CDR3 loop is CASSGTLGDQPQHF. The CDR3 nucleotides are TGTGCCAGCTCCGGGACACTCGGAGATCAGCCCCAGCATTTT.

The CDR3 DNA sequence: TGCGCCAGCAGCTTGAGGGGGCTCGGAGAGACCCAGTACTTC. Translating it yields CASSLRGLGETQYF. The chain links TRBV5-1 to TRBJ2-5; 7 positions match TRBD1. The CDR3 is 14 residues long. Trimming at V came to 1 base and at J to 4 bases, leaving 4 bases not matched to a gene. From germline, CDR1 is SGHRS and CDR2 YFSETQ.

In its sample, this clone ranks as medium-sized. This chain links TRBV27 with TRBJ2-5, with TRBD1 identical over 7 bases. CDR1 MNHEY and CDR2 SMNVEV come from the germline V gene (reference sequence). This CDR3 region has 15 residues. V trimming: 6 bases; J trimming: 2 bases; junction bases outside the gene matches: 9. In nucleotides, the CDR3 is TGTGCCAGCAGCAAAGGGGGCTCGGGGCAAGAGACCCAGTACTTC. Protein sequence: CASSKGGSGQETQYF.

The chain has TRBV5-1 and TRBJ2-7; TRBD2 aligns across 13 bases. The CDR3 covers 13 residues. V gave up 9 bases and J gave up 4 bases; unmatched junction bases: 4. Germline CDR1 is SGHRS and CDR2 is YFSETQ. In DNA, the CDR3 is TGCGCCACCCGGACTAGCGGGAGTTACGAGCAGTACTTC. Translated: CATRTSGSYEQYF.

V usage is TRBV28 and J usage is TRBJ1-1, with D possibly TRBD1 on 6 matching bases. Trimming removed 7 bases from V and 4 bases from J, with 19 bases in between. CDR1 MDHEN and CDR2 SYDVKM come from the germline V gene. This CDR3 is 15 amino acids long. CDR3 sequence (DNA): TGTGCCAGCAATTTCCTAGACCGGACAGCCACTGAAGCTTTCTTT. It is translated as CASNFLDRTATEAFF. The full variable domain, in which reference TRBV28 and TRBJ1-1 provide the parts outside the CDR3, is DVKVTQSSRYLVKRTGEKVFLECVQDMDHENMFWYRQDPGLGLRLIYFSYDVKMKEKGDIPEGYSVSREKKERFSLILESASTNQTSMYLCASNFLDRTATEAFFGQGTRLTVV.

The chain has TRBV2 and TRBJ1-5, with D maybe TRBD1 (5 bases). V lost 8 bases to trimming and J lost 7 bases, with 15 bases between them. Per germline, CDR1 SNHLY and CDR2 FYNNEI. The CDR3 contains 13 residues. CDR3 amino acids: CASERGSRQPQHF. The CDR3 DNA reads TGTGCCAGCGAGCGGGGGTCCCGCCAGCCCCAGCATTTT.

The chain couples TRBV5-4 to TRBJ2-3, with D possibly matching TRBD1 (7 bases). Germline assignment: CDR1 SGHNT and CDR2 YYREEE (reference sequence). V dropped 8 bases and J dropped 1 base, with 14 bases sitting between them. This CDR3 has 14 residues. The CDR3 region is CASGRQGGTDTQYF. The DNA of the CDR3 is TGTGCCAGTGGGAGGCAGGGGGGCACAGATACGCAGTATTTT.

The V gene is TRBV30, the J gene TRBJ2-7; 7 positions match TRBD1. V lost 2 bases, J lost 0 bases, and 1 base stayed unmatched. The CDR3 is 13 amino acids. CDR1 and CDR2 (germline): GTSNPN, SVGIG (reference sequence). CDR3 DNA: TGTGCCTGGAGTAGGGACAGCTCCTACGAGCAGTACTTC. This sequence encodes CAWSRDSSYEQYF.

The chain uses TRBV19 and TRBJ1-5; 7 positions match TRBD1. This CDR3 has 15 amino acids. V trimming: 5 bases; J trimming: 3 bases; junction bases outside the gene matches: 7. Germline CDR1 and CDR2: LNHDA and SQIVND (reference sequence). This chain's CDR3 is CASSSRTGHNQPQHF. The CDR3 nucleotides read TGTGCCAGTAGTTCCCGGACAGGACACAATCAGCCCCAGCATTTT.

The chain carries TRBV19 and TRBJ2-3; D may be TRBD1 (5 bases). The V gene lost 5 bases and the J gene lost 10 bases, with 13 bases spanning the gap. The CDR3 is made up of 12 amino acids. Germline-derived CDR1 and CDR2 are LNHDA and SQIVND (reference sequence). The CDR3 DNA sequence: TGTGCCAGTAGTCAACAGGTGGAGTCGCAGTATTTT. It codes for CASSQQVESQYF.

Here the CDR3 reads CSVGGPGSGANVLTF. CDR3 DNA: TGCAGCGTTGGTGGCCCGGGGAGTGGGGCCAACGTCCTGACTTTC. This rearrangement joins TRBV29-1 to TRBJ2-6, with TRBD2 as a possible D gene (5 bases). V was shortened by 4 bases and J by 3 bases, with 13 bases between the two germline ends. The CDR3 is 15 residues long. The germline CDR1 and CDR2 sequences are SQVTM and ANQGSEA.

CDR3 nucleotides: TGTGCTAGTGGTACCGGACAGGGGTTAAGTTACGAGCAGTACTTC. This sequence encodes CASGTGQGLSYEQYF. The chain joins TRBV12-5 to TRBJ2-7, with 9 bases identical to TRBD1. The J segment lost 4 bases and the V segment lost 5 bases, leaving 9 bases of the junction unmatched. The V gene's germline CDR1 is LGHNT and CDR2 FRNRAP. This CDR3 comprises 15 residues.

The table lists this clone with a few counts. J is TRBJ1-1 and V is TRBV18, with no clear D. V lost 2 bases, J lost 0 bases, and 10 bases lay in between. Germline values: CDR1 KGHSH, CDR2 LQKENI. This CDR3 is built from 15 residues. CDR3 sequence: CASSPTPGVNTEAFF. In DNA, the CDR3 is TGTGCCAGCTCACCAACTCCAGGCGTGAACACTGAAGCTTTCTTT.

Of note for this clone: The same CDR3 arises from other DNA sequences in this sample as well. The chain recombines TRBV11-2 with TRBJ2-7; 8 bases line up with TRBD1. The trim removed 2 bases at V and 4 bases at J, leaving 4 bases unmatched. Germline assignment: CDR1 SGHAT and CDR2 FQNNGV. The CDR3 totals 14 residues. CDR3 DNA: TGTGCCAGCAGCTTACAGGGGGCGTCTTACGAGCAGTACTTC. Residues: CASSLQGASYEQYF.

This clone was observed a few times. The junction does not match germline at one end; this may be a read error. The DNA of the CDR3 is TGTGCTAGCAGCCCGAGGACAGAAGTCAATGAGCAGTTCTTC. Its protein is CASSPRTEVNEQFF. This chain connects TRBV7-7 to TRBJ2-1; D possibly corresponds to TRBD1 (6 bases). Per germline, CDR1 SSHAT and CDR2 FNYEAQ (reference sequence). The CDR3 sequence is 14 residues long.

This chain uses TRBV7-2 with TRBJ1-2; tentative D call: TRBD1 (6 bases). In germline, CDR1 is SGHTA, CDR2 FQGNSA. V gave up 1 base and J gave up 6 bases, with 15 bases separating them. The CDR3 consists of 15 residues. The CDR3 reads CASSLVQGKSHGYTF. Written as DNA, the CDR3 is TGTGCCAGCAGCTTAGTACAGGGCAAAAGTCATGGCTACACCTTC. Together with reference TRBV7-2 and TRBJ1-2, the CDR3 gives the full variable domain: GAGVSQSPSNKVTEKGKDVELRCDPISGHTALYWYRQSLGQGLEFLIYFQGNSAPDKSGLPSDRFSAERTGGSVSTLTIQRTQQEDSAVYLCASSLVQGKSHGYTFGSGTRLTVV.